Described below is a single TCR beta chain sequence and its context. These data are taken from a study of OX40 agonist ivuxolimab in advanced cancers. About the research overall: Patients were given ivuxolimab, an antibody that agonizes OX40 (CD134). Among those treated, three patients had partial responses, one with hepatocellular carcinoma and two with cutaneous melanoma.

The repertoire was sequenced with immunoSEQ multiplex PCR; TCRdb's copy has only in-frame clones and lacks some. Among 99,000 or so clones listed, roughly 95% were seen once. Germline V CDR1 and CDR2: MDHEN, SYDVKM. V shed 5 bases and J 5 bases; nucleotides not matched to a gene: 11. This CDR3 comprises 15 residues. The source material was CD4+ or CD8+ T cells sorted from blood, sampled in a trial of the OX40 agonist ivuxolimab. The V call is TRBV28, the J call TRBJ1-2, with 7 nucleotides matching TRBD1. This TCR derives from an adult with an advanced solid tumor such as melanoma, head and neck, liver or kidney cancer. The CDR3 coding sequence is TGTGCCAGCAGTCCTCTAACAGGGGACTCTTATGGCTACACCTTC. As protein: CASSPLTGDSYGYTF.